This T cell receptor beta chain comes out of a study of blood T cell repertoires in COVID-19. Overall study context: From the United States, Italy and Spain came samples of acute and convalescent COVID-19. T cells, B-cell-depleted T cells, or PBMCs provided the cDNA or gDNA that served as material.

Authors' analysis steps: Reference gene primer amplification in the assay estimated nucleated cell counts. Sequenced by immunoSEQ multiplex PCR; TCRdb stores in-frame clones only, minus some. That table is the source of V, J and clone size, and D and trimming were worked out from the DNA. This sample has roughly 260,000 clones, with roughly four fifths found just once. The CDR3 extends over 18 amino acids. The germline V gene has CDR1 LNHDA and CDR2 SQIVND (reference sequence). Trimming took 4 bases from V and 3 from J; bases not matched to a gene: 14. The chain carries TRBV19 and TRBJ2-1; 8 positions match TRBD2. The clonotype comes from a woman in her seventies with acute or convalescent COVID-19. The sample comprised peripheral blood. CDR3 coding DNA: TGTGCCAGTAGTACAACTCCTTCGTTAGCGGGGCTCTACAATGAGCAGTTCTTC. It encodes CASSTTPSLAGLYNEQFF. The full variable domain, completed using reference TRBV19 and TRBJ2-1, is DGGITQSPKYLFRKEGQNVTLSCEQNLNHDAMYWYRQDPGQGLRLIYYSQIVNDFQKGDIAEGYSVSREKKESFPLTVTSAQKNPTAFYLCASSTTPSLAGLYNEQFFGPGTRLTVL.